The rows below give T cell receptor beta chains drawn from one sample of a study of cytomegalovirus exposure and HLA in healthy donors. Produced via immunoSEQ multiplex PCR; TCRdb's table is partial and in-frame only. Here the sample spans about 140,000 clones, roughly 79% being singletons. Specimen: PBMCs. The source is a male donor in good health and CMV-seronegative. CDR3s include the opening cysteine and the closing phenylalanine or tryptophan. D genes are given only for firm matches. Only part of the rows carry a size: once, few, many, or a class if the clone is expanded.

TGTGCCAGCAGGGGCCGCCAGGGCAATTCACCCCTCCACTTT CASRGRQGNSPLHF TRBJ1-6 - TRBV2 -
TGTGCCAGCAGATCCGGGACAGGGAACACTGAAGCTTTCTTT CASRSGTGNTEAFF TRBJ1-1 once TRBV6-5 TRBD1
TGTGCCAGCAGTCGAGACAGGAATCAGCCCCAGCATTTT CASSRDRNQPQHF TRBJ1-5 - TRBV2 -
TGTGCCAGCAGCCTTCAGGGGGCCTTAGGGAATGAGCAGTTCTTC CASSLQGALGNEQFF TRBJ2-1 - TRBV9 TRBD1
TGCAGCGTTTTCAGTAACACTGAAGCTTTCTTT CSVFSNTEAFF TRBJ1-1 - TRBV29-1 -
TGTGCCAGCAGCACTTACAGTGAAGGCTACACCTTC CASSTYSEGYTF TRBJ1-2 - TRBV28 -
TGTGCCAGCAGTGAAGACAGCTACGGCAATCAGCCCCAGCATTTT CASSEDSYGNQPQHF TRBJ1-5 - TRBV6-1 -
TGTGCCAGCAGCTTCTACCCGGGTCCCAATCAGCCCCAGCATTTT CASSFYPGPNQPQHF TRBJ1-5 - TRBV7-2 -
TGCGCCAGCAGCCAAGCAGGTTGGGAGACCCAGTACTTC CASSQAGWETQYF TRBJ2-5 - TRBV4-3 -
TGTGCTAGCAGCCCAGGAGCGGGGGGTGGATACAATGAGCAGTTCTTC CASSPGAGGGYNEQFF TRBJ2-1 - TRBV7-7 TRBD2
TGTGCCAGCAGCCATGCCCAGGGGCCCCAAGAGACCCAGTACTTC CASSHAQGPQETQYF TRBJ2-5 - TRBV14 -
TGTGCTAGTGGTCGTCAGGGGCAGCCCCAGCATTTT CASGRQGQPQHF TRBJ1-5 - TRBV12-5 -
TGTGCCAGCAGTTACGGCGGCGGGGGGGAAGAGACCCAGTACTTC CASSYGGGGEETQYF TRBJ2-5 - TRBV6-5 TRBD2
TGCAGCGTTGAAAAGCAGGGGATGAACACTGAAGCTTTCTTT CSVEKQGMNTEAFF TRBJ1-1 - TRBV29-1 -
TGTGCCAGCAAAAGGGACAGAACATCCTCCTACGAGCAGTACTTC CASKRDRTSSYEQYF TRBJ2-7 - TRBV7-2 TRBD1
TGTGCCAGCAGTTATCGACCCGAGGGCGAGCAGTTCTTC CASSYRPEGEQFF TRBJ2-1 - TRBV6-5 -
TGTGCCAGCAGCTTATTGGCGGGAAGCTCACCCCTCCACTTT CASSLLAGSSPLHF TRBJ1-6 few TRBV11-3 -
TGTGCCAGCAGTTTAACAGGGTCCCTCTTGAGCTATGGCTACACCTTC CASSLTGSLLSYGYTF TRBJ1-2 - TRBV27 -
TGTGCCAGCAGCTCCCAGACAGGGATCTATGGCTACACCTTC CASSSQTGIYGYTF TRBJ1-2 - TRBV7-2 TRBD1
TGTGCCGCCGGTGGGGAGCGGGGGGGCCACACCGGGGAGCTGTTTTTT CAAGGERGGHTGELFF TRBJ2-2 - TRBV7-2 TRBD2
TGTGCCAGCGGCCCCGACAGGGCCGGCTACACCTTC CASGPDRAGYTF TRBJ1-2 - TRBV25-1 TRBD1
TGTGCCAGCTCCGCCGGGACAGCGAGCTCCTACGAGCAGTACTTC CASSAGTASSYEQYF TRBJ2-7 - TRBV18 TRBD1
TGTGCCATCAGTGATAACAGATTGGCAACAACTAATGAAAAACTGTTTTTT CAISDNRLATTNEKLFF TRBJ1-4 - TRBV10-3 -
TGTTCCAGCAGCCAGGGAAACCAGCCCCAGCATTTT CSSSQGNQPQHF TRBJ1-5 - TRBV7-9 -
TGCGCCAGCAGCTTGGGACACCCACCCCACCGGAACACTGAAGCTTTCTTT CASSLGHPPHRNTEAFF TRBJ1-1 - TRBV5-1 -
TGTGCCAGCAGCTTGACAAACGGTTCACCCCTCCACTTT CASSLTNGSPLHF TRBJ1-6 - TRBV7-9 -
TGTGCCAGCAGAAACGGACTAGCGGCTTACACCGGGGAGCTGTTTTTT CASRNGLAAYTGELFF TRBJ2-2 - TRBV13 TRBD2
TGTGCCAGCAGTCCCGGTTTACCCTACGAGCAGTACTTC CASSPGLPYEQYF TRBJ2-7 - TRBV27 -
TGTGCCAGCAGTTCGACAGGGGGCAGTCAGCCCCAGCATTTT CASSSTGGSQPQHF TRBJ1-5 - TRBV6-5 TRBD1
TGTGCCAGCAGCTTAGCGATAAAGGCGGGGGGGGGCACAGATACGCAGTATTTT CASSLAIKAGGGTDTQYF TRBJ2-3 - TRBV7-2 TRBD2
TGTGCCAGCAGCTTGGAACAGGGGGCGAGCACCGGGGAGCTGTTTTTT CASSLEQGASTGELFF TRBJ2-2 - TRBV5-6 TRBD1
TGTGCCAGCAGCCTCTTTAGCGGGGGGGACACAGATACGCAGTATTTT CASSLFSGGDTDTQYF TRBJ2-3 - TRBV7-6 TRBD2
TGTGCCAGCAGCTCCGGGACAGGGAGACACCAAGAGACCCAGTACTTC CASSSGTGRHQETQYF TRBJ2-5 - TRBV5-4 TRBD1
TGTGCCAGCAGGGACTTAGTAGGGAGCTCCTACGAGCAGTACTTC CASRDLVGSSYEQYF TRBJ2-7 - TRBV6-5 -
TGTGCCAGTAGTATGGGACTAGCGGGGGGAGATACGCAGTATTTT CASSMGLAGGDTQYF TRBJ2-3 - TRBV19 TRBD2
TGTGCCAGCAGTTACGTGGGCCAGGCAGATACGCAGTATTTT CASSYVGQADTQYF TRBJ2-3 - TRBV6-6 -
TGTGCCAGGTCCGGGACGGAGGGGTATGGCTACACCTTC CARSGTEGYGYTF TRBJ1-2 - TRBV2 -
TGTGCCACCAGCAAAAGGGGCGATTATACGCAGTATTTT CATSKRGDYTQYF TRBJ2-3 - TRBV15 -
TGCGCCAGCAGCCAAGTAGGAGGAACGGCCCATGAGCAGTTCTTC CASSQVGGTAHEQFF TRBJ2-1 - TRBV4-1 -
TGCGCCAGCAGCTTGCTCCCCGGGACTAGCGGGAACAATGAGCAGTTCTTC CASSLLPGTSGNNEQFF TRBJ2-1 once TRBV5-1 TRBD2
TGTGCCAGCAACGTCATCCCCAGCGGGGCGATGAACACCGGGGAGCTGTTTTTT CASNVIPSGAMNTGELFF TRBJ2-2 - TRBV7-8 TRBD2